This T cell receptor (beta chain) emerged from a study of Ad26.COV2.S vaccination and SARS-CoV-2 variants. V was clipped by 0 bases and J by 0 bases, with 9 bases between them. Germline V gene sequence: CDR1 SGDLS, CDR2 YYNGEE. CDR3 length: 15 residues. Data came from immunoSEQ multiplex PCR; TCRdb stores just in-frame clones and leaves some out. Found here are about 460,000 clones, about nine tenths of them singletons; the top ten hold about 1.5%. Treatment reported: 15 to 20 received Ad26.COV2.S at low or high dose, single or two shots; several received placebo; per-sample allocation not given. Collection of the samples took place on day 63 after the first injection of vaccine or placebo.

Material: peripheral blood, obtained in a trial of Ad26.COV2.S vaccine versus placebo. This sequence joins TRBV9 and TRBJ1-2; no definite D call. This clonotype was sampled from a person between 18 and 65 years old who received the Ad26.COV2.S COVID-19 vaccine or a placebo. The CDR3 region is CASSVAPGSNYGYTF. CDR3 in DNA: TGTGCCAGCAGCGTAGCCCCAGGCTCTAACTATGGCTACACCTTC.